This is a list of T cell receptor beta chains from one sample in a study of response to subunit inactivated influenza vaccine. One entry per CDR3 protein, called by TCRdb with MiXCR from the RT-PCR reads. The sample shows 500,000 to 600,000 distinct CDR3 sequences, roughly 12% of them seen only once. The sample was PBMCs from blood, taken on the day of vaccination. All receptors derive from a man in his fifties who received an inactivated influenza vaccine. CDR3s include the opening cysteine and the closing phenylalanine or tryptophan. The D gene is left open where the match is weak. Clone sizes are given selectively: once, few, many, or a class where the clone is expanded.

>few|TRBD1|TRBJ1-5|TRBV12-3/TRBV12-4
CASSTGVSNQPQHF
TGTGCCAGCAGTACAGGGGTTAGCAATCAGCCCCAGCATTTT
>many|.|TRBJ2-3|TRBV20-1
CSARLLGPDTQYF
TGCAGTGCTAGGTTACTCGGGCCGGATACGCAGTATTTT
>few|.|TRBJ2-7|TRBV15
CATSRGRVGEQYF
TGTGCCACCAGCAGGGGCAGGGTGGGGGAGCAGTACTTC
>few|.|TRBJ2-7|TRBV7-9
CASSSGRASYEQYF
TGTGCCAGCAGCTCGGGGAGAGCCTCCTACGAGCAGTACTTC
>.|.|TRBJ2-5|TRBV7-9
CASSLRSGLQETQYF
TGTGCCAGCAGCTTACGGAGCGGGCTCCAAGAGACCCAGTACTTC
>many|.|TRBJ1-1|TRBV6-5
CASSYEGRAFF
TGTGCCAGCAGTTACGAGGGGAGAGCTTTCTTT
>.|.|TRBJ2-5|TRBV20-1
CSAQSGTAKETQYF
TGCAGTGCTCAATCCGGGACCGCCAAAGAGACCCAGTACTTC
>.|.|TRBJ1-5|TRBV5-1
CASSPQGSHQPQHF
TGCGCCAGCAGCCCCCAGGGAAGCCATCAGCCCCAGCATTTT
>few|.|TRBJ2-5|TRBV7-8
CASSRRDVETQYF
TGTGCCAGCAGCAGACGGGACGTAGAGACCCAGTACTTC
>.|TRBD1|TRBJ1-3|TRBV4-2
CASSQDIQGRNTIYF
TGTGCCAGCAGCCAAGATATACAGGGGCGAAACACCATATATTTT